This is a list of T cell receptor beta chains from one sample in a study of blood T cell repertoires in COVID-19. Assay: immunoSEQ multiplex PCR; the TCRdb copy retains only in-frame clones and omits some. The sample yields approximately 81,000 clones, around 91% seen once. What was sequenced was peripheral blood. These receptors originate from a woman in her 50s in a cohort sampled during active COVID-19. Both conserved end residues are part of each CDR3. Each record gives: J gene, clone size, V gene, D gene, CDR3 DNA, CDR3 protein. A D gene is named only where the DNA matches it firmly. Not every row has a clone size; where given, it reads once, few, many or a size class.

j_call: TRBJ2-2; clone_size: .; v_call: TRBV28; d_call: TRBD1; cdr3_nt: TGTGCCAGCTGGGGACAGGGGGCCGCCGGGGAGCTGTTTTTT; cdr3_aa: CASWGQGAAGELFF
j_call: TRBJ2-2; clone_size: .; v_call: TRBV7-9; d_call: TRBD2; cdr3_nt: TGTGCCAGCAGCTTAGCGCAGGGACTAGTCAACACCGGGGAGCTGTTTTTT; cdr3_aa: CASSLAQGLVNTGELFF
j_call: TRBJ2-1; clone_size: .; v_call: TRBV7-9; d_call: TRBD2; cdr3_nt: TGTGCCAGCAGCTTAGGAAGCGGGAGGGCCTTTAATGAGCAGTTCTTC; cdr3_aa: CASSLGSGRAFNEQFF
j_call: TRBJ1-2; clone_size: .; v_call: TRBV6-1; d_call: .; cdr3_nt: TGTGCCAGCAGTGAAGCCCCAGGGAACTATGGCTACACCTTC; cdr3_aa: CASSEAPGNYGYTF
j_call: TRBJ2-5; clone_size: .; v_call: TRBV2; d_call: .; cdr3_nt: TGTGCCAGCAGTGAACGGGAGACCCAGTACTTC; cdr3_aa: CASSERETQYF
j_call: TRBJ1-5; clone_size: .; v_call: TRBV18; d_call: .; cdr3_nt: TGTGCCAGCTCACGTTCCCTAGAGGGGGTTAGCAATCAGCCCCAGCATTTT; cdr3_aa: CASSRSLEGVSNQPQHF
j_call: TRBJ1-3; clone_size: .; v_call: TRBV6-5; d_call: TRBD1; cdr3_nt: TGTGCCAGCAGATTACAGGGGAGCTCTGGAAACACCATATATTTT; cdr3_aa: CASRLQGSSGNTIYF
j_call: TRBJ2-5; clone_size: .; v_call: TRBV6-6; d_call: .; cdr3_nt: TGTGCCAGCAGTTACTCGTACAGGGACGGTGATAAGACCCAGTACTTC; cdr3_aa: CASSYSYRDGDKTQYF
j_call: TRBJ2-1; clone_size: .; v_call: TRBV20-1; d_call: .; cdr3_nt: TGCAGTGCTAGTCATACGAGAAGCCCCTACAATGAGCAGTTCTTC; cdr3_aa: CSASHTRSPYNEQFF
j_call: TRBJ1-1; clone_size: .; v_call: TRBV27; d_call: .; cdr3_nt: TGTGCCAGCAGTTTGGGGTTGCGGGGCACTGAAGCTTTCTTT; cdr3_aa: CASSLGLRGTEAFF
j_call: TRBJ2-3; clone_size: .; v_call: TRBV2; d_call: TRBD2; cdr3_nt: TGTGCCAGCAGTGTAAGGGCTAGCGGGAGAACAGATACGCAGTATTTT; cdr3_aa: CASSVRASGRTDTQYF
j_call: TRBJ1-3; clone_size: .; v_call: TRBV14; d_call: .; cdr3_nt: TGTGCCAGCAGCAGGACATCCCGCTCTGGAAACACCATATATTTT; cdr3_aa: CASSRTSRSGNTIYF
j_call: TRBJ2-5; clone_size: .; v_call: TRBV18; d_call: .; cdr3_nt: TGTGCCAGCTCACCACCAACAGCCCAAGAGACCCAGTACTTC; cdr3_aa: CASSPPTAQETQYF
j_call: TRBJ1-1; clone_size: .; v_call: TRBV9; d_call: .; cdr3_nt: TGTGCCAGCAGCGTAGTGGATTTGGGGGGCACTGAAGCTTTCTTT; cdr3_aa: CASSVVDLGGTEAFF
j_call: TRBJ2-6; clone_size: .; v_call: TRBV5-1; d_call: TRBD1; cdr3_nt: TGCGCCAGCAGCCGACAGGGAGATGGGGCCAACGTCCTGACTTTC; cdr3_aa: CASSRQGDGANVLTF
j_call: TRBJ1-5; clone_size: once; v_call: TRBV6-5; d_call: TRBD1; cdr3_nt: TGTGCCAGCAGTTACAGTCAGGGGGCGAGACAGCCCCAGCATTTT; cdr3_aa: CASSYSQGARQPQHF
j_call: TRBJ1-6; clone_size: .; v_call: TRBV10-2; d_call: TRBD1; cdr3_nt: TGCGCCAGCAGTGCAGGGACAGATAATTCACCCCTCCACTTT; cdr3_aa: CASSAGTDNSPLHF
j_call: TRBJ1-1; clone_size: .; v_call: TRBV20-1; d_call: .; cdr3_nt: TGCAGTGCTAGTCGACAGACTGAAGCTTTCTTT; cdr3_aa: CSASRQTEAFF
j_call: TRBJ2-1; clone_size: .; v_call: TRBV4-2; d_call: TRBD2; cdr3_nt: TGTGCCAGCAGCCAAGACTTAGCGGGAGGGCCCGGAGGTGAGCAGTTCTTC; cdr3_aa: CASSQDLAGGPGGEQFF
j_call: TRBJ1-2; clone_size: .; v_call: TRBV10-2; d_call: .; cdr3_nt: TGCGCCAGCAGTGCGCAGGGGAGTTGGGACTATGGCTACACCTTC; cdr3_aa: CASSAQGSWDYGYTF
j_call: TRBJ2-5; clone_size: .; v_call: TRBV9; d_call: .; cdr3_nt: TGTGCCAGCAGCGTAAGCGGGCAAGAGACCCAGTACTTC; cdr3_aa: CASSVSGQETQYF
j_call: TRBJ1-2; clone_size: .; v_call: TRBV28; d_call: TRBD1; cdr3_nt: TGTGCCAGCAGTACCCGACAGGGATATGGCTACACCTTC; cdr3_aa: CASSTRQGYGYTF
j_call: TRBJ2-7; clone_size: .; v_call: TRBV19; d_call: TRBD1; cdr3_nt: TGTGCCAGTAGTACCCAAAGACAGGGGCTGGGATTCCACGAGCAGTACTTC; cdr3_aa: CASSTQRQGLGFHEQYF
j_call: TRBJ2-3; clone_size: .; v_call: TRBV4-1; d_call: TRBD2; cdr3_nt: TGCGCCAGCAGCCAACCGGGACTATACACAGATACGCAGTATTTT; cdr3_aa: CASSQPGLYTDTQYF
j_call: TRBJ2-6; clone_size: .; v_call: TRBV11-2; d_call: TRBD1; cdr3_nt: TGTGCCAGCAGATTACAGGGGTCTGGGGCCAACGTCCTGACTTTC; cdr3_aa: CASRLQGSGANVLTF
j_call: TRBJ2-4; clone_size: .; v_call: TRBV19; d_call: TRBD2; cdr3_nt: TGTGCCAGTAGTACCGGACTAGCGCGGAGGGGGAACATTCAGTACTTC; cdr3_aa: CASSTGLARRGNIQYF
j_call: TRBJ2-5; clone_size: .; v_call: TRBV11-3; d_call: TRBD2; cdr3_nt: TGTGCCAGCAGCTTGGGGTTCTCGGGAGGAGAGACCCAGTACTTC; cdr3_aa: CASSLGFSGGETQYF
j_call: TRBJ1-3; clone_size: once; v_call: TRBV7-2; d_call: .; cdr3_nt: TGTGCCAGCAGCTTAGCGGCAGGCCTAAGCTCTGGAAACACCATATATTTT; cdr3_aa: CASSLAAGLSSGNTIYF
j_call: TRBJ2-7; clone_size: .; v_call: TRBV7-2; d_call: .; cdr3_nt: TGTGCCAGCAGCTCCTATCTAACCTACGAGCAGTACTTC; cdr3_aa: CASSSYLTYEQYF
j_call: TRBJ1-2; clone_size: .; v_call: TRBV3-1/TRBV3-2; d_call: .; cdr3_nt: TGTGCCAGCAGCCAAGAAGAGGGCAGAAACTATGGCTACACCTTC; cdr3_aa: CASSQEEGRNYGYTF
j_call: TRBJ2-2; clone_size: .; v_call: TRBV5-4; d_call: TRBD1; cdr3_nt: TGTGCCAGCAGCGAAGGGACAGTCGCGAACACCGGGGAGCTGTTTTTT; cdr3_aa: CASSEGTVANTGELFF
j_call: TRBJ1-1; clone_size: .; v_call: TRBV11-2; d_call: .; cdr3_nt: TGTGCCAGCAGCAGGAGTGGAGGTCTAGTGACTGAAGCTTTCTTT; cdr3_aa: CASSRSGGLVTEAFF
j_call: TRBJ2-5; clone_size: .; v_call: TRBV29-1; d_call: .; cdr3_nt: TGCAGCGGGGGCCCCTCGGAGACCCAGTACTTC; cdr3_aa: CSGGPSETQYF
j_call: TRBJ2-3; clone_size: .; v_call: TRBV19; d_call: TRBD2; cdr3_nt: TGTGCCAGTAGTATAGATCCCCACGGGGGGGCAAAAGATACGCAGTATTTT; cdr3_aa: CASSIDPHGGAKDTQYF
j_call: TRBJ1-5; clone_size: once; v_call: TRBV5-1; d_call: .; cdr3_nt: TGCGCCAGCAGCTTGTCAGGCCATGGCAATCAGCCCCAGCATTTT; cdr3_aa: CASSLSGHGNQPQHF
j_call: TRBJ2-3; clone_size: .; v_call: TRBV19; d_call: TRBD1; cdr3_nt: TGTGCCAGTAGTTTCTTAGGGGGCCTTAAATCAGATACGCAGTATTTT; cdr3_aa: CASSFLGGLKSDTQYF
j_call: TRBJ1-2; clone_size: .; v_call: TRBV6-1; d_call: TRBD1; cdr3_nt: TGTGCCAGCAGTGAAGCGCTTCTCGGGACAGCCTTCTATGGCTACACCTTC; cdr3_aa: CASSEALLGTAFYGYTF
j_call: TRBJ2-1; clone_size: .; v_call: TRBV7-3; d_call: TRBD2; cdr3_nt: TGTGCCAGCAGCCTGGGACTAGCGGATTACAATGAGCAGTTCTTC; cdr3_aa: CASSLGLADYNEQFF
j_call: TRBJ2-2; clone_size: .; v_call: TRBV28; d_call: TRBD1; cdr3_nt: TGTGCCAGCAGCCTCGACAGGGCCTGGGGCGGGGAGCTGTTTTTT; cdr3_aa: CASSLDRAWGGELFF
j_call: TRBJ1-5; clone_size: .; v_call: TRBV19; d_call: TRBD1; cdr3_nt: TGTGCCAGTAGGCAACAGGGGGAGCAGCCCCAGCATTTT; cdr3_aa: CASRQQGEQPQHF
j_call: TRBJ2-7; clone_size: .; v_call: TRBV7-9; d_call: TRBD2; cdr3_nt: TGTGCCAGCAGTTGGGGTCTAGCGGCAGGGTCCTACGAGCAGTACTTC; cdr3_aa: CASSWGLAAGSYEQYF
j_call: TRBJ1-4; clone_size: .; v_call: TRBV5-4; d_call: .; cdr3_nt: TGTGCCAGCAGCCTCCCCACCCAGAAAAAACTGTTTTTT; cdr3_aa: CASSLPTQKKLFF
j_call: TRBJ1-1; clone_size: .; v_call: TRBV11-3; d_call: .; cdr3_nt: TGTGCCAGCAGCCTTGGACCGGGGGCTGAAGCTTTCTTT; cdr3_aa: CASSLGPGAEAFF
j_call: TRBJ1-5; clone_size: few; v_call: TRBV28; d_call: TRBD1; cdr3_nt: TGTGCCAGCAGTCCCGGGACAGGGACGCGCCAGCCCCAGCATTTT; cdr3_aa: CASSPGTGTRQPQHF
j_call: TRBJ1-2; clone_size: .; v_call: TRBV6-6; d_call: .; cdr3_nt: TGTGCCAGCAGTTACTCAACAAACTATGGCTACACCTTC; cdr3_aa: CASSYSTNYGYTF
j_call: TRBJ1-1; clone_size: .; v_call: TRBV25-1; d_call: .; cdr3_nt: TGTGCCAGCAGTGGACAAGTGAACACTGAAGCTTTCTTT; cdr3_aa: CASSGQVNTEAFF
j_call: TRBJ2-1; clone_size: .; v_call: TRBV6-4; d_call: TRBD1; cdr3_nt: TGTGCCAGCAGTGAATACAGGGGCGTCCAGTTCTTC; cdr3_aa: CASSEYRGVQFF
j_call: TRBJ2-7; clone_size: .; v_call: TRBV28; d_call: TRBD2; cdr3_nt: TGTGCCAGCAGACGACTAGCGGGAGATTCCGGGGAGCAGTACTTC; cdr3_aa: CASRRLAGDSGEQYF
j_call: TRBJ2-7; clone_size: .; v_call: TRBV6-5; d_call: TRBD1; cdr3_nt: TGTGCCAGCAGTTCCAGACAGGGGGTGGGGGAGCAGTACTTC; cdr3_aa: CASSSRQGVGEQYF
j_call: TRBJ1-1; clone_size: .; v_call: TRBV11-3; d_call: .; cdr3_nt: TGTGCCAGCAGCTTCCCTAACACTGAAGCTTTCTTT; cdr3_aa: CASSFPNTEAFF
j_call: TRBJ2-5; clone_size: .; v_call: TRBV5-4; d_call: TRBD2; cdr3_nt: TGTGCCAGCAGTAGAGGGGGACTAGCGGGCCAAAACCAAGAGACCCAGTACTTC; cdr3_aa: CASSRGGLAGQNQETQYF
j_call: TRBJ2-7; clone_size: .; v_call: TRBV5-5; d_call: TRBD1; cdr3_nt: TGTGCCAGCAGCTCCCGACAGGGTTTAGCCTACGAGCAGTACTTC; cdr3_aa: CASSSRQGLAYEQYF
j_call: TRBJ2-1; clone_size: .; v_call: TRBV5-1; d_call: .; cdr3_nt: TGCGCCAGCAGCCGGCTGACTACAAACAATGAGCAGTTCTTC; cdr3_aa: CASSRLTTNNEQFF
j_call: TRBJ2-1; clone_size: .; v_call: TRBV7-3; d_call: TRBD2; cdr3_nt: TGTGCCAGCAGCGACGGACTAGCGGGACCGGATGAGCAGTTCTTC; cdr3_aa: CASSDGLAGPDEQFF
j_call: TRBJ1-1; clone_size: .; v_call: TRBV5-4; d_call: .; cdr3_nt: TGTGCCAGCAGCTTGAGTCGCAGGAACACTGAAGCTTTCTTT; cdr3_aa: CASSLSRRNTEAFF
j_call: TRBJ1-2; clone_size: .; v_call: TRBV19; d_call: TRBD1; cdr3_nt: TGTGCCAGTAGTTCAACGCTCAGGGGGCGGACTCCACGCTACACCTTC; cdr3_aa: CASSSTLRGRTPRYTF
j_call: TRBJ2-7; clone_size: .; v_call: TRBV27; d_call: TRBD2; cdr3_nt: TGTGCCAGCACCCGCGGGAGCGAGCAGTACTTC; cdr3_aa: CASTRGSEQYF